This T cell receptor beta chain was sequenced for a study of blood T cell repertoires in COVID-19. About the study: Specimens from acute and convalescent COVID-19 originated in the United States, Italy and Spain. PBMCs, B-cell-depleted T cells, or T cells were the source of the cDNA or gDNA that made up the material.

The age range of participants was about 18 to 95 years, with residence in about two dozen US areas. Participant-reported clinical history was the basis for cohort assignment. This table comes from immunoSEQ multiplex PCR, and its TCRdb copy is limited to in-frame clones, with some not included. The sample contains under 250,000 clones, around 84% of which appear only once. The source material was PBMCs or T cells enriched from blood (not recorded which). This TCR came from a man in his forties who had recovered from COVID-19.

CDR3 DNA: TGTGCCAGCAGCTTAGACTTGCTCACTGAAGCTTTCTTT. Translating gives CASSLDLLTEAFF. The V gene is TRBV7-9, the J gene TRBJ1-1; D gene uncertain. Trimming removed 1 base from V and 4 bases from J, with 7 bases in between. The CDR3 is made up of 13 amino acids. Germline V gene data show CDR1 as SEHNR and CDR2 as FQNEAQ (reference sequence).